The next 23 T cell receptor beta chains were all read from a single sample in a study of metastatic and nonmetastatic thyroid tumors. Nobody among the patients had been given any treatment before thyroid surgery. TCRdb re-analyzed the PCR reads through MiXCR. The data contain approximately 32,000 clones, 18% of them seen just once; the ten biggest clones take up roughly a tenth. The sequenced sample was blood. These receptors were taken from a female donor with papillary thyroid cancer or a benign thyroid nodule (not recorded which). Some clones in this sample may be carry-over from other donors' samples.

The table lists this clone with many counts. The chain recombines TRBV12-3 or TRBV12-4 with TRBJ1-5; perhaps TRBD1 as D (5 bases). The length of the CDR3 is 13 residues. V lost 3 bases and J lost 5, with 8 bases in between. CDR3 region: CASSLGLHQPQHF. Here the CDR3 DNA reads TGTGCCAGCAGTTTGGGACTCCATCAGCCCCAGCATTTT.

This clone was counted between two and nine times. The V and J genes are TRBV28 and TRBJ2-3; the D is unclear. The CDR3 is 14 residues long. Germline CDR1 and CDR2: MDHEN and SYDVKM. Trimming took off 4 bases at V and 2 bases at J, with 10 bases between the two ends. DNA of the CDR3: TGTGCCAGCAGTTCGTATAGATACACAGATACGCAGTATTTT. Protein: CASSSYRYTDTQYF.

There are many counts of this clone. The V gene is TRBV27, the J gene TRBJ2-1; no clear D. Germline CDR1 MNHEY, CDR2 SMNVEV (reference sequence). The CDR3 extends over 11 amino acids. V dropped 4 bases and J dropped 5 bases, with 3 bases sitting between them. CDR3 coding DNA: TGTGCCAGCAGTTCAGACAATGAGCAGTTCTTC. It translates to CASSSDNEQFF.

Many counts were recorded for this clone. The V call is TRBV3-1, the J call TRBJ1-1, with D perhaps matching TRBD1 (5 bases). V lost 6 bases and J lost 1, with 12 bases in between. This CDR3 comprises 14 residues. Germline V gene sequence: CDR1 LGHDT, CDR2 YNNKEL (reference sequence). The CDR3: CASSAWGGNTEAFF. In nucleotides, the CDR3 is TGTGCCAGCAGTGCATGGGGGGGGAACACTGAAGCTTTCTTT.

The V call is TRBV7-9, the J call TRBJ1-2; D is undetermined. The CDR3 is made up of 13 amino acids. Germline CDR1 reads SEHNR; CDR2 reads FQNEAQ (reference sequence). V was clipped by 3 bases and J by 7 bases, with 12 bases between them. DNA for the CDR3: TGTGCCAGCAGCTTTCTTGGACTTGTTGGCTACACCTTC. Translation gives CASSFLGLVGYTF.

This clone was counted ten times or more. The genes are TRBV18 and TRBJ2-2, with D possibly TRBD1 on 6 matching bases. Germline V gene lookup returns CDR1 KGHSH and CDR2 LQKENI. The CDR3 covers 15 residues. Trimming left V 6 bases short and J 7 bases short, with 18 bases between. The CDR3 here is CASSLQGTFNGELFF. The CDR3 DNA follows: TGTGCCAGCTCCCTACAGGGCACCTTTAACGGGGAGCTGTTTTTT.

CDR3 in DNA: TGTGCCAGCAGCCAAGGGCATTTCTACGAGCAGTACTTC. This sequence encodes CASSQGHFYEQYF. This rearrangement joins TRBV7-8 to TRBJ2-7; D is unresolved. From germline, CDR1 is SGHVS and CDR2 FQNEAQ. The CDR3 is 13 amino acids. The V end was cut by 5 bases, the J end by 3 bases, with 11 bases between.

By sample share, this clone is medium-sized. V and J are TRBV28 and TRBJ1-2; D is unclear. The V gene's germline CDR1 is MDHEN and CDR2 SYDVKM. This CDR3 spans 12 amino acids. V was shortened by 5 bases and J by 3 bases, with 7 bases between the two germline ends. CDR3: CASSTAYYGYTF. CDR3 nucleotides: TGTGCCAGCAGTACCGCTTACTATGGCTACACCTTC.

This clone came up many times. V gene TRBV7-6 combines with J gene TRBJ2-1; D not certain. Germline V lookup: CDR1 SGHVS, CDR2 FNYEAQ. This CDR3 has 14 amino acids. V was cut by 0 bases and J by 7 bases, with 10 bases left in between. CDR3 residues: CASSLAEGINEQFF. CDR3 in DNA: TGTGCCAGCAGCTTAGCAGAAGGGATTAATGAGCAGTTCTTC.

By share of the sample, this clone is medium-sized. The CDR3 loop is CASSEALGHEQYF. In nucleotides, the CDR3 is TGTGCCAGCAGTGAAGCGCTTGGACATGAGCAGTACTTC. The rearrangement links TRBV2 to TRBJ2-7, with D possibly matching TRBD1 (5 bases). V was trimmed by 0 bases and J by 7 bases, leaving 10 bases between them. The CDR3 covers 13 residues. Germline values: CDR1 SNHLY, CDR2 FYNNEI.

This clone was seen many times. The chain uses TRBV24-1 and TRBJ2-3; the D gene is possibly TRBD1 (7 bases). This CDR3 region has 15 residues. The V end was cut by 6 bases, the J end by 6 bases, with 18 bases between. CDR1 is KGHDR and CDR2 is SFDVKD in the germline V gene. The CDR3 DNA reads as TGTGCCACCAGTTCTACGGAGGGGGCGCGGGATACGCAGTATTTT. Its translation is CATSSTEGARDTQYF.

This clone was observed many times. The chain carries TRBV5-1 and TRBJ2-4; TRBD2 matches at 8 bases. The V gene's germline CDR1 is SGHRS and CDR2 YFSETQ. The V segment lost 0 bases and the J segment 0 bases; nucleotides outside the gene matches: 20. This CDR3 is 22 amino acids long. CDR3 region: CASSLVGFERGPRNLAKNIQYF. CDR3 DNA sequence: TGCGCCAGCAGCTTGGTTGGTTTCGAGCGGGGGCCCCGAAACCTAGCCAAAAACATTCAGTACTTC.

This clone was seen repeatedly, ten times or more. The J gene is TRBJ2-3, the V gene TRBV14; a weak D match, TRBD2 (5 bases). V was trimmed by 4 bases and J by 3 bases, leaving 11 bases between them. CDR3 length: 14 residues. Germline assignment: CDR1 SGHDN and CDR2 FVKESK. CDR3 in amino acids: CASSPRDYTDTQYF. CDR3 sequence (DNA): TGTGCCAGCAGCCCCCGCGACTATACAGATACGCAGTATTTT.

This clone showed up many times. The chain uses TRBV5-6 and TRBJ1-1; D gene uncertain. Deletions cut 1 base from V and 4 bases from J, with 5 bases between. Looked up from germline, CDR1 is SGHDT and CDR2 is YYEEEE. The CDR3 runs 12 residues. The CDR3 is CASSLRGTEAFF. The CDR3 nucleotides are TGTGCCAGCAGCTTGCGGGGCACTGAAGCTTTCTTT.

The chain is built from TRBV11-2 and TRBJ2-7; the D call may be TRBD1 or TRBD2 (6 bases each). Germline CDR1 is SGHAT and CDR2 is FQNNGV. The CDR3 loop spans 16 amino acids. Deletions cut 5 bases from V and 4 bases from J, with 21 bases between. CDR3 in DNA: TGTGCCAGCAGCATCGTAGGGGGGCATAATCTTTACGAGCAGTACTTC. Translating gives CASSIVGGHNLYEQYF.

This clone was counted ten times or more. V and J are TRBV6-5 and TRBJ2-7; TRBD1 is a possible D gene (6 bases). The ends were cut back, 1 base at V and 2 bases at J, with 18 bases in the middle. CDR3 size: 17 residues. Per the germline V gene, CDR1 is MNHEY and CDR2 is SVGAGI. The DNA of the CDR3 is TGTGCCAGCAGTTACTTGAGTCGGCAGGGGATAACCTACGAGCAGTACTTC. Translated, it gives CASSYLSRQGITYEQYF.

This clone was detected ten times or more. V is TRBV6-1 and J is TRBJ1-3; no clear D gene. The V gene's germline CDR1 is MNHNS and CDR2 SASEGT. Trimming took off 5 bases at V and 0 bases at J, with 11 bases between the two ends. The CDR3 is 15 residues long. The CDR3, as DNA: TGTGCCAGCAGTTCCCGGACGGCCTCTGGAAACACCATATATTTT. Protein product: CASSSRTASGNTIYF.

This clone has a count of ten or more. The chain has TRBV9 and TRBJ2-1; 7 bases are a match to TRBD2. Germline V gene data show CDR1 as SGDLS and CDR2 as YYNGEE. V shed 2 bases and J 3 bases; nucleotides not matched to a gene: 5. The CDR3 is made up of 15 amino acids. The CDR3 DNA is TGTGCCAGCAGCGTGACCGGGGACTACTACAATGAGCAGTTCTTC. It translates to CASSVTGDYYNEQFF. Combining the CDR3 with reference TRBV9 and TRBJ2-1 gives the whole variable domain DSGVTQTPKHLITATGQRVTLRCSPRSGDLSVYWYQQSLDQGLQFLIQYYNGEERAKGNILERFSAQQFPDLHSELNLSSLELGDSALYFCASSVTGDYYNEQFFGPGTRLTVL.

This clone has a count of ten or more. This chain uses TRBV20-1 with TRBJ2-1; D may be TRBD1 (5 bases). The ends were cut back, 0 bases at V and 1 base at J, with 10 bases in the middle. CDR3 size: 15 residues. Germline CDR1 is DFQATT and CDR2 is SNEGSKA (reference sequence). The CDR3 coding sequence is TGCAGTGCTAGAGATTTCAGGGAATCCTACAATGAGCAGTTCTTC. The encoded protein is CSARDFRESYNEQFF.

This clone showed up many times. The chain combines TRBV18 with TRBJ1-4; no clear D gene. This CDR3 has 12 amino acids. The V gene's germline CDR1 is KGHSH and CDR2 LQKENI. V lost 0 bases to trimming and J lost 7 bases, with 3 bases between them. The CDR3 here is CASSPPFEKLFF. The CDR3 coding sequence is TGTGCCAGCTCACCACCCTTTGAAAAACTGTTTTTT.

This clone was observed at least ten times. The V and J genes are TRBV9 and TRBJ1-2; no clear D gene. Germline CDR1 and CDR2: SGDLS and YYNGEE. Trimming removed 3 bases from V and 4 bases from J, with 4 bases in between. This CDR3 contains 11 residues. The CDR3 loop reads CASSAGYGYTF. The DNA for the CDR3 is TGTGCCAGCAGCGCCGGCTATGGCTACACCTTC.

This clone was found many times. The same CDR3 is also encoded by other DNA sequences in this sample. The CDR3 sequence: CASSVGTSGQETQYF. As DNA, the CDR3 is TGTGCCAGCAGCGTAGGGACTAGCGGTCAAGAGACCCAGTACTTC. V is TRBV9 and J is TRBJ2-5; 10 bases match TRBD2. Germline V gives CDR1 SGDLS, CDR2 YYNGEE. There are 15 residues in the CDR3. The ends lost 0 bases at V and 2 bases at J; junction bases unmatched: 1.

This clone was counted at least ten times. The rearrangement links TRBV11-3 to TRBJ2-2; D not resolved. Trimming took off 2 bases at V and 6 bases at J, with 7 bases between the two ends. Germline CDR1 reads SGHNT; CDR2 reads YENEEA. This CDR3 is 13 amino acids long. DNA for the CDR3: TGTGCCAGCAGCTTAACACGGGCCGGGGAGCTGTTTTTT. Protein sequence: CASSLTRAGELFF.